The source of this T cell receptor (beta chain) is a study of shared clonotypes between healthy human individuals. About the study: Donors had three CD4 naive, three CD4 memory, two CD8 naive and one CD8 memory plate apiece. Study results and caveats: When naive CD4 clonotypes were compared across a handful of donors, about 4.8% were shared.

Only in-frame clones appear in the TCRdb table, and some are missing; sequencing was by immunoSEQ multiplex PCR. The sample holds about 680,000 clones, about 90% seen once. Naivety among CD8 cells was defined by CD45RO negativity and positive CCR7 selection, thereby excluding terminally differentiated effector memory CD45RA+ cells. The study enrolled healthy HIV-negative adults without recent acute infections or vaccinations as donors. Concerning this clone itself: The antigen is not known.

Sequencing was done on a sample of naive CD8+ T cells sorted from blood. The sequence was obtained from a man aged 25-40 years in good health.

The CDR3 loop reads CASSYLRGAGGQLNTYEQYF. The CDR3 region has the DNA TGTGCCAGCAGCTACCTCCGAGGAGCGGGAGGCCAACTAAATACCTACGAGCAGTACTTC. The V call is TRBV28, the J call TRBJ2-7, with 9 bases fitting TRBD2. CDR3 length equals 20 residues. J lost 2 bases, V lost 6 bases, and 23 bases had no gene match. Germline values: CDR1 MDHEN, CDR2 SYDVKM. Drawing the rest from reference TRBV28 and TRBJ2-7, the complete variable domain is DVKVTQSSRYLVKRTGEKVFLECVQDMDHENMFWYRQDPGLGLRLIYFSYDVKMKEKGDIPEGYSVSREKKERFSLILESASTNQTSMYLCASSYLRGAGGQLNTYEQYFGPGTRLTVT.